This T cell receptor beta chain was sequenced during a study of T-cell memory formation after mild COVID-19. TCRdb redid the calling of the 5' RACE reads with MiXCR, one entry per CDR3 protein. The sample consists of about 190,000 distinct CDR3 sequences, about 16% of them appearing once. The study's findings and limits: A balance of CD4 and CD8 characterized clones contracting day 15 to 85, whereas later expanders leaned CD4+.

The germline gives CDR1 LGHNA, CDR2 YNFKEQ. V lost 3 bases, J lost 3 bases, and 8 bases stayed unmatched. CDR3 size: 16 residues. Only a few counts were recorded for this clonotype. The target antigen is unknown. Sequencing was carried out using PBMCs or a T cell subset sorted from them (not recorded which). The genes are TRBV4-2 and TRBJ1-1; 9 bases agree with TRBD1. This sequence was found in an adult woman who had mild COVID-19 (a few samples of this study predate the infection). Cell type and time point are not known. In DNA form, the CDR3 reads TGTGCCAGCAGCCAGGGGACAGGGACGTACTACACTGAAGCTTTCTTT. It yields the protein CASSQGTGTYYTEAFF.